Many counts were recorded for the clone carrying this T cell receptor (beta chain). Its antigen is undetermined. The data derive from a study of human T cells and chemical hapten exposure. Study-level background: Sensitization applied 2% DPC to approximately 2 cm by approximately 2 cm of upper inner arm skin.

Germline V gene data show CDR1 as MDHEN and CDR2 as SYDVKM. V gave up 8 bases and J gave up 1 base; unmatched junction bases: 12. This CDR3 contains 17 residues. Noted time point: pre-sensitization, week 0. The treatment here: therapeutic diphenylcyclopropenone sensitization with weekly scalp DPC. TCRdb re-called the RACE reads with MiXCR, one entry per CDR3 protein. Altogether some 360,000 distinct CDR3 sequences are present, less than 6.5% being singletons, with the ten largest covering just over 2.5%. Overall study results and limits: TCRs above 1 in 1000 frequency stayed constant with DPC sensitization. Donors were affected by alopecia, so their immune reaction might vary from that of healthy individuals.

The TCR comes from a woman in her fifties or sixties with alopecia areata. Some clones in this sample may be carry-over from other donors' samples. This material consisted of whole blood, taken in connection with sensitization to the hapten diphenylcyclopropenone (DPC). V is TRBV28 and J is TRBJ1-5; 9 nucleotides align to TRBD1. The chain's CDR3 is CASLRLVQGASNQPQHF. CDR3 in DNA: TGTGCCAGCCTACGTCTCGTACAGGGGGCCAGCAATCAGCCCCAGCATTTT.